This TCR beta chain came from a study of T-cell reconstitution after alpha-beta-depleted transplantation in children. Study findings and constraints: Two months or so post-transplant, alpha-beta T cells reportedly derived from several hundred expanded graft clones.

The germline V gene encodes CDR1 DFQATT and CDR2 SNEGSKA (reference sequence). The CDR3 contains 16 residues. After removal of 2 bases from V and 1 base from J, the junction contained 10 bases not matched to a gene. A remark on this clonotype: As yet, its antigen is unknown.

Unique molecular identifiers were incorporated during preparation of the TCRbeta library. TCRdb reanalysed the PCR reads using MiXCR and keeps one entry per CDR3 protein. The data show about 610,000 distinct CDR3 sequences, about a quarter seen once. The specimen comprised PBMCs, sampled before TCRalphabeta/CD19-depleted stem cell transplant. The receptor's source is a boy under two years old with Wiskott-Aldrich syndrome, due to receive a stem cell transplant. The rearrangement uses TRBV20-1 and TRBJ1-1; 7 positions match TRBD1. CDR3 protein: CSARQFGTVENTEAFF. CDR3 nucleotide sequence: TGCAGTGCTAGACAATTTGGGACAGTGGAGAACACTGAAGCTTTCTTT.